The rows below give T cell receptor beta chains drawn from one sample of a study of T cell changes during pregnancy in multiple sclerosis. Here immunoSEQ multiplex PCR was the method, and the copy in TCRdb shows in-frame clones only, minus some. The sample has approximately 80,000 clones; 93% are singletons. Sequenced here: peripheral blood, sampled in the second trimester of pregnancy. All receptors come from a female donor in good health, enrolled as a control in a pregnancy study. The CDR3 runs from the conserved cysteine through the conserved F or W. The D gene is left open where the match is weak. Size tells how often a clone was seen (once, few, many) or the class of an expanded clone, and some rows leave it out.

J	V	size	D	CDR3	DNA
TRBJ1-1	TRBV5-1	NA	TRBD1	CASTSLTGMNTEAFF	TGCGCCAGCACCTCTTTGACAGGGATGAACACTGAAGCTTTCTTT
TRBJ1-5	TRBV29-1	NA	NA	CSVQLAGQINQPQHF	TGCAGCGTTCAACTAGCGGGGCAGATCAATCAGCCCCAGCATTTT
TRBJ1-1	TRBV4-3	once	TRBD1	CASSHGLVRGLTEAFF	TGCGCCAGCAGCCATGGGCTGGTCAGGGGGCTGACTGAAGCTTTCTTT
TRBJ1-1	TRBV5-4	NA	TRBD1	CASSLATTGGGRNTEAFF	TGTGCCAGCAGCTTGGCCACGACAGGGGGAGGGCGTAACACTGAAGCTTTCTTT
TRBJ1-1	TRBV28	NA	TRBD1	CASSPPDRENTEAFF	TGTGCCAGCAGCCCCCCTGACAGGGAAAACACTGAAGCTTTCTTT
TRBJ1-5	TRBV5-5	NA	TRBD1	CASSDVPGQNQPQHF	TGTGCCAGCAGCGACGTCCCGGGACAGAATCAGCCCCAGCATTTT
TRBJ2-1	TRBV5-4	NA	NA	CASSPWAGAGNEQFF	TGTGCCAGCAGCCCTTGGGCGGGCGCGGGGAATGAGCAGTTCTTC
TRBJ1-6	TRBV6-4	NA	NA	CASSEDAGFSPLHF	TGTGCCAGCAGTGAAGACGCAGGGTTTTCACCCCTCCACTTT
TRBJ2-3	TRBV7-2	NA	TRBD2	CASSFSGGAGADTQYF	TGTGCCAGCAGCTTTAGCGGGGGGGCGGGGGCAGATACGCAGTATTTT
TRBJ1-2	TRBV18	NA	NA	CASSPGHSNYGYTF	TGTGCCAGCTCACCGGGACATTCTAACTATGGCTACACCTTC
TRBJ1-2	TRBV27	few	NA	CASRTLGGNHGYTF	TGTGCCAGCAGGACCTTGGGGGGAAATCATGGCTACACCTTC
TRBJ1-2	TRBV19	NA	NA	CASSIEAVPSFNYGYTF	TGTGCCAGTAGTATTGAGGCAGTGCCCTCGTTTAACTATGGCTACACCTTC
TRBJ2-3	TRBV29-1	NA	NA	CSVEERVLRPYF	TGCAGCGTTGAAGAACGAGTCCTACGTCCGTATTTT
TRBJ2-5	TRBV30	NA	TRBD2	CAWDPLAGRETQYF	TGTGCCTGGGACCCTCTAGCGGGGCGAGAGACCCAGTACTTC
TRBJ2-5	TRBV15	NA	NA	CATSRRETQYF	TGTGCCACCAGCAGACGAGAGACCCAGTACTTC
TRBJ1-5	TRBV7-2	NA	TRBD1	CASSLASGGKQPQHF	TGTGCCAGCAGCTTAGCGTCAGGGGGCAAACAGCCCCAGCATTTT
TRBJ1-1	TRBV9	NA	TRBD1	CASSKGTGRNTEAFF	TGTGCCAGCAGCAAAGGGACAGGGAGGAACACTGAAGCTTTCTTT
TRBJ1-6	TRBV7-3	NA	TRBD1	CASSLGQGSILHF	TGTGCCAGCAGCCTAGGACAGGGTAGTATCCTCCACTTT
TRBJ2-1	TRBV4-2	NA	TRBD1	CASSQSGTGFYEQFF	TGTGCCAGCAGCCAATCCGGGACAGGGTTCTATGAGCAGTTCTTC
TRBJ1-2	TRBV4-3	NA	NA	CASSQGRGLGGYTF	TGCGCCAGCAGCCAAGGAAGGGGGTTGGGTGGCTACACCTTC
TRBJ1-4	TRBV7-8	NA	NA	CASQGEVNEKLFF	TGTGCCAGCCAGGGCGAGGTTAATGAAAAACTGTTTTTT
TRBJ1-6	TRBV6-6	NA	NA	CASSLQSSYNSPLHF	TGTGCCAGCAGCTTACAGAGCTCCTATAATTCACCCCTCCACTTT
TRBJ2-6	TRBV5-1	many	TRBD2	CASSFLAGTGANVLTF	TGCGCCAGCAGCTTTCTAGCGGGGACTGGGGCCAACGTCCTGACTTTC